This T cell receptor (beta chain) was identified during a study of T cells in Graves' hyperthyroidism and ophthalmopathy. Study summary: Peripheral blood was collected at initial diagnosis, before any treatment.

The source material, RNA transcripts, was used to amplify TCR beta CDR3 regions. During a first-round RT-PCR of the TCR CDR3, the HTBI primer set was used. Each CDR3 protein gets one entry after TCRdb re-called the multiplex PCR reads with MiXCR. This sample carries about 590,000 distinct CDR3 sequences, about 14% of them seen once, and the ten largest clones take roughly 7.1%. What was sequenced was blood. This sequence originates from a woman between 18 and 29 years old with Graves' ophthalmopathy.

This CDR3 is CASSPHPWGSYNEQFF. Here the CDR3 DNA reads TGTGCCAGCAGCCCCCACCCATGGGGCTCCTACAATGAGCAGTTCTTC. The chain has TRBV3-1 and TRBJ2-1; D is unclear. This CDR3 contains 16 residues. CDR1 LGHDT and CDR2 YNNKEL come from the germline V gene (reference sequence). Between the trimmed V and J ends, which lost 4 bases and 0 bases, there was a span of 13 bases.